This paragraph reports one T cell receptor beta chain. Per the authors' pipeline: Amplification of reference gene primers was used by the study to estimate nucleated cell counts. Clones were read by immunoSEQ multiplex PCR, and TCRdb kept only the in-frame ones, dropping some. V and J calls and clone size are those listed in that table; D and trimming were worked out from the DNA. The table includes roughly 200,000 clones, roughly 81% detected once. These data originate in a study of blood T cell repertoires in COVID-19. Study as a whole: The samples span acute and convalescent COVID-19 from the United States, Italy and Spain. PBMCs, B-cell-depleted T cells, or T cells provided the cDNA or gDNA that made up the material.

The germline CDR1 and CDR2 sequences are LGHDT and YNNKEL (reference sequence). The CDR3 covers 14 residues. V gave up 4 bases and J gave up 0 bases, with 9 bases separating them. The clonotype originates from an elderly woman with acute or convalescent COVID-19. J is TRBJ1-1 and V is TRBV3-1 (or the pseudogene TRBV3-2); no clear D. The specimen sequenced was peripheral blood. The CDR3 coding sequence is TGTGCCAGCAGCCGAGGGTCCATGAACACTGAAGCTTTCTTT. It specifies CASSRGSMNTEAFF.